The present TCR beta chain was sequenced within a study of cytomegalovirus exposure and HLA in healthy donors. There are a few counts of this clone. The method was immunoSEQ multiplex PCR; TCRdb's version includes in-frame clones alone and lacks a portion of them. The sample lists tens of thousands of clones, over 75% seen once, with roughly 6.7% in the top ten. The donors were part of the approximately 120-subject validation cohort, which stood apart from the approximately 700-subject first cohort. This TCR came from a woman aged 25 to 39 in good health and CMV-seronegative. Sequenced sample: PBMCs.

The DNA for the CDR3 is TGTGCCAGCAGCCCCACGTCGGGGTCCCCGGGGAATGAGCAGTTCTTC. Translating it yields CASSPTSGSPGNEQFF. J is TRBJ2-1 and V is TRBV7-3; the D gene is possibly TRBD2 (5 bases). V lost 5 bases to trimming and J lost 7 bases, with 21 bases between them. Germline-derived CDR1 and CDR2 are SGHTA and FQGTGA. This CDR3 has 16 amino acids.